Shown below are 18 T cell receptor beta chains from a single sample sequenced in a study of blood T cell repertoires in COVID-19. Sequencing was performed with immunoSEQ multiplex PCR; in TCRdb, only in-frame clones are kept and a portion is missing. The sample has approximately 250,000 clones, 70% to 90% seen once. Material for sequencing was peripheral blood. These receptors were collected from a woman between 65 and 79 years old with COVID-19, enrolled during active disease.

The genes are TRBV6-6 and TRBJ1-2; unclear D gene. The CDR3 is 13 residues long. Trimming took 6 bases from V and 2 from J, leaving 10 bases between them. CDR1 is MNHNY and CDR2 is SVGAGI in the germline V gene (reference sequence). CDR3 sequence (DNA): TGTGCCAGCAGCCCGCTGGAGAACTATGGCTACACCTTC. It encodes CASSPLENYGYTF.

This sequence joins TRBV2 and TRBJ1-5; a possible D gene is TRBD1 (5 bases). Germline assignment: CDR1 SNHLY and CDR2 FYNNEI. This CDR3 contains 13 residues. Deletions cut 5 bases from V and 6 bases from J, with 11 bases between. CDR3 nucleotides: TGTGCCAGCAGTCAGGGTTACGGTCAGCCCCAGCATTTT. It yields the protein CASSQGYGQPQHF.

The CDR3: CSASPSANTGELFF. The CDR3 DNA reads TGCAGTGCTAGTCCGTCCGCGAACACCGGGGAGCTGTTTTTT. The V and J genes are TRBV20-1 and TRBJ2-2; D is ambiguous. V was clipped by 3 bases and J by 0 bases, with 8 bases between them. The germline V gene encodes CDR1 DFQATT and CDR2 SNEGSKA (reference sequence). The CDR3 runs 14 residues.

In its sample, this clone was seen many times. The sample holds other DNA sequences that translate to the same CDR3. The J gene is TRBJ2-5, the V gene TRBV6-5, with TRBD1 matching 7 bases. The CDR3 loop spans 14 amino acids. The germline gives CDR1 MNHEY, CDR2 SVGAGI. V trimming: 5 bases; J trimming: 5 bases; junction bases outside the gene matches: 8. The DNA for the CDR3 is TGTGCCAGCAGTATGGGACAGAAGGCCGAGACCCAGTACTTC. Translation gives CASSMGQKAETQYF.

CDR3 sequence: CASSDSGTYNEQFF. In DNA, the CDR3 is TGTGCCAGCAGTGACTCCGGGACTTACAATGAGCAGTTCTTC. This chain links TRBV2 with TRBJ2-1, with D maybe TRBD2 (6 bases). Trimming pared 3 bases from V and 4 bases from J, leaving 10 bases between. Germline-derived CDR1 and CDR2 are SNHLY and FYNNEI. The CDR3 has 14 amino acids.

The CDR3 loop is CAVRTGGAAKNIQYF. CDR3 sequence (DNA): TGTGCCGTGCGTACAGGGGGCGCTGCCAAAAACATTCAGTACTTC. The genes are TRBV19 and TRBJ2-4; 9 positions match TRBD1. The V and J ends lost 11 bases and 1 base, in that order; junction bases with no gene match: 9. CDR1 is LNHDA and CDR2 is SQIVND in the germline V gene (reference sequence). This CDR3 has 15 residues.

The V call is TRBV28, the J call TRBJ1-2; D is possibly TRBD1 (5 bases). Germline V gives CDR1 MDHEN, CDR2 SYDVKM. The CDR3 length is 13 residues. Trimming stripped 2 bases from V and 7 bases from J, with 11 bases between. CDR3 loop: CASSLGQGGGYTF. The DNA for the CDR3 is TGTGCCAGCAGTTTAGGTCAGGGAGGTGGCTACACCTTC.

J is TRBJ1-2 and V is TRBV7-2; 7 positions agree with TRBD1. This CDR3 comprises 16 residues. Germline trimming cut 0 bases from V and 8 bases from J; bases unmatched to any gene: 12. Germline CDR1 reads SGHTA; CDR2 reads FQGNSA. This CDR3 is CASSLASHIRGQGYTF. CDR3 coding DNA: TGTGCCAGCAGCTTAGCGAGCCATATAAGGGGGCAGGGCTACACCTTC.

A note on this clone: Lacking the conserved final phenylalanine or tryptophan, this CDR3 likely reflects a read error. The DNA is left out, because the CDR3 cannot be placed on it with certainty; the CDR3 is given as TCRdb lists it. The genes are TRBV24-1 and TRBJ1-2; TRBD1, the table's D call, was not compared with the DNA. Germline V gene sequence: CDR1 KGHDR, CDR2 SFDVKD. The CDR3 length is 12 residues, termini included. This CDR3 reads CATSDLKREQGS.

The J gene is TRBJ1-2, the V gene TRBV27, with D tentatively TRBD1 (5 bases). The CDR3 runs 13 residues. Per the germline V gene, CDR1 is MNHEY and CDR2 is SMNVEV (reference sequence). V was clipped by 3 bases and J by 8 bases, with 13 bases between them. The CDR3 sequence: CASSFSGARGYTF. The CDR3 bases are TGTGCCAGCAGTTTCAGCGGGGCGCGGGGCTACACCTTC.

The chain combines TRBV12-5 with TRBJ2-2; the match to TRBD1 covers 11 bases. Germline CDR1 is LGHNT and CDR2 is FRNRAP. This CDR3 has 15 amino acids. After removal of 5 bases from V and 7 bases from J, the junction contained 6 bases not matched to a gene. The CDR3 protein is CASGPGQGDVGELFF. The CDR3 nucleotides read TGTGCTAGTGGTCCGGGACAGGGGGACGTCGGGGAGCTGTTTTTT.

The chain uses TRBV4-1 and TRBJ2-1; 12 nucleotides match TRBD2. V lost 2 bases to trimming and J lost 4 bases; unmatched junction nucleotides: 9. The CDR3 consists of 18 residues. Per the germline V gene, CDR1 is MGHRA and CDR2 is YSYEKL. This CDR3 is CASSQSELAGGRYNEQFF. The DNA for the CDR3 is TGCGCCAGCAGCCAAAGTGAACTAGCGGGGGGTAGGTACAATGAGCAGTTCTTC.

The J gene is TRBJ2-1, the V gene TRBV9, with 10 bases that match TRBD1. The CDR3 totals 20 residues. Trimming removed 5 bases from V and 2 bases from J; junction bases left unmatched: 19. CDR1 is SGDLS, CDR2 YYNGEE, per germline. The CDR3 DNA is TGTGCCAGCAGTCGTATTGACATACACCGGGACAGGGGTACCTACAATGAGCAGTTCTTC. Residues: CASSRIDIHRDRGTYNEQFF.

Concerning this clone: Other DNA sequences in the sample encode the same CDR3. The chain joins TRBV5-1 to TRBJ2-7; 8 nucleotides agree with TRBD1. V lost 3 bases, J lost 2 bases, and 7 bases stayed unmatched. The CDR3 is 15 residues long. The germline V gene encodes CDR1 SGHRS and CDR2 YFSETQ. The CDR3 reads CASSSNTGGPYEQYF. In DNA form, the CDR3 reads TGCGCCAGCAGCTCGAATACAGGGGGACCCTACGAGCAGTACTTC.

V and J are TRBV13 and TRBJ2-5; the match to TRBD2 covers 11 bases. J lost 2 bases, V lost 5 bases, and 4 bases had no gene match. Looked up from germline, CDR1 is PRHDT and CDR2 is FYEKMQ (reference sequence). The CDR3 consists of 15 residues. Written as DNA, the CDR3 is TGTGCCAGCAGCCACGGGACTAGCGGACAAGAGACCCAGTACTTC. Encoded protein: CASSHGTSGQETQYF.

This clone was seen more than once but under ten times. The gene calls are TRBV6-6 and TRBJ1-2; tentative D call: TRBD1 (6 bases). Per germline, CDR1 MNHNY and CDR2 SVGAGI (reference sequence). Trimming left V 4 bases short and J 4 bases short, with 13 bases between. The length of the CDR3 is 14 residues. CDR3 residues: CASSSRTDVYGYTF. In DNA form, the CDR3 reads TGTGCCAGCAGTTCTAGGACAGATGTCTATGGCTACACCTTC.

The J gene is TRBJ2-5, the V gene TRBV18; TRBD2 might be the D (5 bases). This CDR3 region has 15 residues. Trimming stripped 1 base from V and 1 base from J, with 10 bases between. CDR1 is KGHSH, CDR2 LQKENI, per germline. Here the CDR3 DNA reads TGTGCCAGCTCACCACTAACGGGGAGCCAAGAGACCCAGTACTTC. This gives the protein CASSPLTGSQETQYF.

The chain joins TRBV5-4 to TRBJ2-7; perhaps TRBD1 as D (6 bases). V was pared by 4 bases and J by 3 bases, with 17 bases between. The CDR3 is 15 amino acids. Germline values: CDR1 SGHNT, CDR2 YYREEE (reference sequence). CDR3 residues: CASSTGQPPFYEQYF. CDR3 DNA: TGTGCCAGCAGCACGGGACAACCTCCCTTCTACGAGCAGTACTTC.